These 22 T cell receptor beta chains came from one sample sequenced in a study of blood T cell repertoires in COVID-19. The protocol was immunoSEQ multiplex PCR, while the TCRdb copy is restricted to in-frame clones and leaves out a portion. The data hold some 220,000 clones, with roughly 84% observed a single time. The sequencing sample was made of peripheral blood. All receptors come from a man aged 45-65 years who had recovered from COVID-19.

This clone was detected a few times. The chain employs TRBV20-1 and TRBJ1-1, with a weak D call TRBD1 (6 bases). CDR1 is DFQATT, CDR2 SNEGSKA, per germline (reference sequence). This CDR3 comprises 14 residues. The V end lost 3 bases, the J end lost 5 bases, and 16 bases lay between the germline ends. The DNA of the CDR3 is TGCAGTGCTAGTAAAAGGGGGAGAGGAACTGAAGCTTTCTTT. This translates into CSASKRGRGTEAFF.

The chain joins TRBV30 to TRBJ2-7, with a weak D call TRBD1 (6 bases). V was cut by 0 bases and J by 3 bases, with 9 bases left in between. The CDR3 has 13 residues. Germline V gene data show CDR1 as GTSNPN and CDR2 as SVGIG (reference sequence). The CDR3 sequence is CAWSVGTYYEQYF. The CDR3, as DNA: TGTGCCTGGAGTGTAGGGACATACTACGAGCAGTACTTC.

The chain uses TRBV19 and TRBJ2-3; 13 bases agree with TRBD2. V lost 1 base and J lost 6; bases outside the gene matches: 19. The CDR3 contains 21 residues. Germline V gives CDR1 LNHDA, CDR2 SQIVND (reference sequence). CDR3 protein: CASSIVGGLAGVIETRDTQYF. DNA of the CDR3: TGTGCCAGTAGTATAGTTGGAGGACTAGCGGGAGTGATAGAAACACGGGATACGCAGTATTTT.

This sequence joins TRBV7-9 and TRBJ1-4, with TRBD1 matching over 9 bases. This CDR3 region has 14 residues. The V segment lost 7 bases and the J segment 7 bases; nucleotides outside the gene matches: 7. Germline CDR1 SEHNR, CDR2 FQNEAQ (reference sequence). CDR3 coding DNA: TGTGCCAGCACCAGGACAGGGGATGTTGAAAAACTGTTTTTT. This gives the protein CASTRTGDVEKLFF.

The chain joins TRBV6-2 or TRBV6-3 to TRBJ2-7, with 7 bases lining up with TRBD2. Trimming cost V 7 bases and J 3 bases; bases outside gene matches: 6. Germline CDR1 MNHEY, CDR2 SVGEGT. This CDR3 is 13 amino acids long. The CDR3 here is CASTPGLNYEQYF. In DNA, the CDR3 is TGTGCCAGCACCCCGGGACTAAACTACGAGCAGTACTTC.

The rearrangement joins TRBV7-2 to TRBJ1-5; D is undetermined. Germline-derived CDR1 and CDR2 are SGHTA and FQGNSA. The ends were cut back, 5 bases at V and 7 bases at J, with 12 bases in the middle. This CDR3 region has 13 residues. The CDR3 protein is CASSLRQGQPQHF. In nucleotides, the CDR3 is TGTGCCAGCAGCCTAAGACAAGGCCAGCCCCAGCATTTT.

The sample holds a few counts of this clone. The chain is built from TRBV9 and TRBJ1-6, with 7 bases that match TRBD1. V shed 0 bases, J shed 6 bases, and the junction held 3 bases outside the gene matches. Germline CDR1 reads SGDLS; CDR2 reads YYNGEE. This CDR3 contains 15 residues. The CDR3 DNA reads TGTGCCAGCAGCGTAGATGGGACAGTTAATTCACCCCTCCACTTT. This encodes CASSVDGTVNSPLHF.

This clone was observed a few times. The gene calls are TRBV28 and TRBJ1-3; 8 nucleotides match TRBD1. Losses at the gene ends were 6 bases for V and 4 bases for J; bases not matched to a gene: 11. This CDR3 has 16 residues. Germline CDR1 is MDHEN and CDR2 is SYDVKM. In nucleotides, the CDR3 is TGTGCCAGCAGAGAGACAGGGGTCGCTACGGGAAACACCATATATTTT. Amino acids: CASRETGVATGNTIYF.

This chain connects TRBV3-1 (or the pseudogene TRBV3-2) to TRBJ2-7; the match to TRBD2 covers 10 bases. Trimming took 7 bases from V and 4 from J; bases not matched to a gene: 10. Germline V gene data show CDR1 as LGHDT and CDR2 as YNNKEL (reference sequence). This CDR3 is 15 amino acids long. The CDR3 sequence: CASTRLAGAQYEQYF. Here the CDR3 DNA reads TGTGCCAGCACTCGCCTAGCGGGAGCTCAGTACGAGCAGTACTTC.

This chain connects TRBV3-1 (or the pseudogene TRBV3-2) to TRBJ2-7; D might be TRBD1 (5 bases). V was clipped by 4 bases and J by 2 bases, with 6 bases between them. Germline V gives CDR1 LGHDT, CDR2 YNNKEL (reference sequence). CDR3 length equals 12 residues. The CDR3 sequence is CASSRQTYEQYF. The CDR3 nucleotides are TGTGCCAGCAGCCGACAGACCTACGAGCAGTACTTC.

The chain has TRBV24-1 and TRBJ2-3; 8 positions match TRBD1. Trimming removed 7 bases from V and 1 base from J; junction bases left unmatched: 12. Germline lookup yields CDR1 KGHDR and CDR2 SFDVKD. The CDR3 runs to 17 residues. CDR3 nucleotide sequence: TGTGCCACCAGCGATCGGACAGGGCCTTGGGGCACAGATACGCAGTATTTT. Protein sequence: CATSDRTGPWGTDTQYF.

The CDR3 spells CSVGTGAAGSGYTF. The DNA of the CDR3 is TGCAGCGTGGGGACAGGGGCCGCCGGGTCCGGCTACACCTTC. V usage is TRBV29-1 and J usage is TRBJ1-2, with 10 bases lining up with TRBD1. J gave up 8 bases and V 6 bases, and 12 bases lay outside the gene matches. Germline V gene data show CDR1 as SQVTM and CDR2 as ANQGSEA. The CDR3 is made up of 14 amino acids.

This chain joins TRBV27 and TRBJ2-1, with 8 bases fitting TRBD1. The CDR3 is 16 amino acids. Trimming at V came to 0 bases and at J to 4 bases, leaving 5 bases not matched to a gene. CDR1 is MNHEY and CDR2 is SMNVEV in the germline V gene (reference sequence). The CDR3 DNA sequence: TGTGCCAGCAGTTTATCCCCTAGACAGGGGTACAATGAGCAGTTCTTC. Encoded protein: CASSLSPRQGYNEQFF.

The table lists this clone with a few counts. The CDR3 reads CASSLEQGIITEAFF. CDR3 DNA sequence: TGTGCCAGCAGCTTGGAACAGGGGATAATCACTGAAGCTTTCTTT. The chain recombines TRBV5-4 with TRBJ1-1, with 7 nucleotides matching TRBD1. The ends lost 0 bases at V and 4 bases at J; junction bases unmatched: 6. This CDR3 is built from 15 residues. Germline V gene lookup returns CDR1 SGHNT and CDR2 YYREEE (reference sequence).

The rearrangement uses TRBV19 and TRBJ2-2, with 7 bases fitting TRBD1. The CDR3 runs to 15 residues. Germline-derived CDR1 and CDR2 are LNHDA and SQIVND (reference sequence). The ends lost 6 bases at V and 5 bases at J; junction bases unmatched: 9. CDR3: CASRFTGASTGELFF. Here the CDR3 DNA reads TGTGCCAGTAGATTTACAGGGGCGAGTACCGGGGAGCTGTTTTTT.

The rearrangement uses TRBV18 and TRBJ2-1, with D possibly being TRBD2 (7 bases). Germline assignment: CDR1 KGHSH and CDR2 LQKENI. V was cut by 3 bases and J by 8 bases, with 11 bases left in between. This CDR3 is built from 13 residues. In DNA form, the CDR3 reads TGTGCCAGCTCACCCTCGGGGGGCTATGAGCAGTTCTTC. Its protein product is CASSPSGGYEQFF.

The chain is built from TRBV5-1 and TRBJ2-7, with D possibly being TRBD2 (6 bases). Germline V CDR1 and CDR2: SGHRS, YFSETQ. The V end lost 4 bases, the J end lost 2 bases, and 19 bases lay between the germline ends. This CDR3 is 16 amino acids long. CDR3 in amino acids: CASSPEAGINAYEQYF. In nucleotides, the CDR3 is TGCGCCAGCAGCCCCGAAGCGGGTATCAACGCCTACGAGCAGTACTTC. Together with reference TRBV5-1 and TRBJ2-7, the CDR3 gives the full variable domain: KAGVTQTPRYLIKTRGQQVTLSCSPISGHRSVSWYQQTPGQGLQFLFEYFSETQRNKGNFPGRFSGRQFSNSRSEMNVSTLELGDSALYLCASSPEAGINAYEQYFGPGTRLTVT.

J is TRBJ1-2 and V is TRBV6-5; 7 bases are a match to TRBD1. Germline V gene data show CDR1 as MNHEY and CDR2 as SVGAGI. There are 13 residues in the CDR3. The junction had 5 bases not matched to a gene; V was cut back by 6 bases and J by 4 bases. The CDR3 sequence is CASRIGQAYGYTF. CDR3 in DNA: TGTGCCAGCAGAATCGGACAGGCCTATGGCTACACCTTC.

This chain joins TRBV28 and TRBJ1-3; D gene ambiguous. V gave up 5 bases and J gave up 3 bases, with 8 bases separating them. The CDR3 is 13 residues long. The germline gives CDR1 MDHEN, CDR2 SYDVKM. CDR3 sequence reads: CASSPGFGNTIYF. DNA of the CDR3: TGTGCCAGCAGTCCAGGTTTTGGAAACACCATATATTTT.

Note on this clone: Because the CDR3's place on the DNA is in doubt, the DNA is left out and the CDR3 is given as listed by TCRdb. The chain joins TRBV2 to TRBJ1-5; whether TRBD1, the table's D call, matches the DNA was not checked. The CDR3 length equals 16 residues, ends included. In germline, CDR1 is SNHLY, CDR2 FYNNEI. The CDR3 loop is CASSSSDRPSNQPQHF.

This chain connects TRBV6-5 to TRBJ1-5; TRBD1 might be the D (5 bases). The germline V and J ends were trimmed by 6 bases and 1 base, with 13 bases remaining between them. This CDR3 spans 15 amino acids. The germline CDR1 and CDR2 sequences are MNHEY and SVGAGI. CDR3 DNA: TGTGCCAGCAGCGTCGACAGATCAAGCAATCAGCCCCAGCATTTT. It specifies CASSVDRSSNQPQHF.

This clone was seen more than once but under ten times. The chain couples TRBV5-6 to TRBJ2-7, with TRBD2 matching over 7 bases. From germline, CDR1 is SGHDT and CDR2 YYEEEE. With V trimmed by 5 bases and J by 6 bases, 5 bases remained unmatched. The CDR3 length is 12 residues. CDR3 DNA sequence: TGTGCCAGCAGGGGAGGGCGATCCGAGCAGTACTTC. This codes for CASRGGRSEQYF.